A single T cell receptor (beta chain) is shown here with its context. The data were taken from a study of blood T cells in healthy people across ages. The use of a sample-barcoded 5' primer and a J-beta primer mix characterized a second PCR of roughly 6 to 12 cycles. TCRdb re-derived calls from the 5' RACE reads in MiXCR, one entry per CDR3 protein. The table records about 640,000 distinct CDR3 sequences, roughly three fifths of them present only once. Germline V gene lookup returns CDR1 MNHEY and CDR2 SVGAGI. The V and J ends lost 5 bases and 7 bases respectively, with 21 bases between them. This CDR3 region has 15 residues.

The TCR originated in a man in his 60s in good health. Material: blood. V and J are TRBV6-5 and TRBJ2-7; a weak D match, TRBD2 (5 bases). CDR3 nucleotide sequence: TGTGCCAGCAGTCTCTTACCCTCTAGCTACAATGAGCAGTACTTC. This codes for CASSLLPSSYNEQYF.